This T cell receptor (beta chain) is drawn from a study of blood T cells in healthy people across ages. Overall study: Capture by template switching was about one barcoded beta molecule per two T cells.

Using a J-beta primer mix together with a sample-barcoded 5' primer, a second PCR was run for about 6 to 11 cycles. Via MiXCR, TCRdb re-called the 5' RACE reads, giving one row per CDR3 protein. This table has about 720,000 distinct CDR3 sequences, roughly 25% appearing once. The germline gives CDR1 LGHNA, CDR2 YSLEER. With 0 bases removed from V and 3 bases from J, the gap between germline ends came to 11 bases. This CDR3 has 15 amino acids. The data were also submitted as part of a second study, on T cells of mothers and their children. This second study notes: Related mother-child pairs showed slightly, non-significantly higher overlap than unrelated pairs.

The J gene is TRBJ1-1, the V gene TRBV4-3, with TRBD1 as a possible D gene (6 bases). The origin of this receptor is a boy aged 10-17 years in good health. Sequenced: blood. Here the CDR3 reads CASSQDVQGDTEAFF. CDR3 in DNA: TGCGCCAGCAGCCAAGACGTACAGGGAGACACTGAAGCTTTCTTT.